This T cell receptor (beta chain) was identified in a study of type 1 regulatory T cells (dated by TCRdb to about 2021). About the study as a whole: An in vitro protocol by which a Tr1-enriched, alloantigen-specific CD4 T cell product named T-allo10 was generated was characterized in the study. T-allo10 was under clinical evaluation in patients with hematological malignancies receiving allogeneic hematopoietic stem cell transplantation.

On the study overall, not on this receptor specifically: Compared with non-Tr1 cells, Tr1 cells had a narrower TCR repertoire, and the study took this difference to reflect clonal expansion driven by alloantigen.

The sequencing machine was an Illumina MiSeq. TCRdb ran its own pipeline on the public reads, namely fastp trimming at Q25 and MiXCR clone calling, and kept in-frame beta chains. CDR3 protein sequences are deduplicated, and each keeps its most common genes and DNA. Present in this sample are about 65,000 distinct CDR3 sequences, around 49% of which were seen just once. The ten top clones hold approximately 2.3% of the sample. Concerning this clonotype itself: This clone's antigen is unknown. There are no base qualities to consult, and no much larger clone falls within one base.

Including cysteine and phenylalanine, the CDR3 has 12 amino acids. The only DNA kept is the CDR3, 36 bases in frame from the first base. At the junction V is shortened by 7 bases and J by 8 bases, with 14 bases in between. The germline V gene (reference sequence) provides CDR1 MNHNY and CDR2 SVGAGI. The origin of this receptor is a human donor in good health. Sequenced sample: cultured non-Tr1 T cells, either the whole culture or a sorted T cell fraction (not recorded which). In the paper's terms, the cell subset or site label means: non-Tr1 population from the T-allo10 product. The chain is made from TRBV6-6 and TRBJ1-2, with a weak D call of TRBD1 (6 bases match). The sequenced DNA: TGTGCCAGCAACTTAGGGGGGGGCGGCTACACCTTC. Translated, this gives CASNLGGGGYTF.